The T cell receptor beta chain described here comes from a study of technical replicates of blood from several donors. Sequencing was performed with immunoSEQ multiplex PCR; in TCRdb, only in-frame clones are kept and a portion is missing. The top ten hold approximately 5.4% of the sample, which has about 64,000 clones, approximately 86% seen once. This clone has just a few counts. With 4 bases clipped from V and 4 bases from J, the junction kept 7 bases outside the gene matches. CDR1 and CDR2 (germline): SGHRS, YFSETQ. This CDR3 contains 14 residues. The origin of this receptor is a human donor in good health. Some clones in this sample may be carry-over from other donors' samples. V gene TRBV5-1 combines with J gene TRBJ1-2; 7 bases fit TRBD1. Sequenced input: PBMCs. The CDR3: CASSDPGQLYGYTF. The CDR3 DNA reads TGCGCCAGCAGCGACCCGGGACAGCTCTATGGCTACACCTTC.